This T cell receptor beta chain was recovered during a study of blood T cell repertoires in COVID-19. TCRdb's table, derived via immunoSEQ multiplex PCR, lists solely in-frame clones and lacks some. Of roughly 220,000 clones listed, roughly nine tenths are singletons. The CDR3 sequence is 12 residues long. Trimming took 5 bases from V and 8 from J, leaving 12 bases between them. Germline V gene data show CDR1 as SNHLY and CDR2 as FYNNEI. J is TRBJ1-2 and V is TRBV2; TRBD1 might be the D (5 bases). The material sequenced was peripheral blood. The sequence was obtained from a woman aged 45-65 years with COVID-19, enrolled during active disease. CDR3 DNA: TGTGCCAGCAGTCCCAGGGCGGGGGGCTACACCTTC. This gives the protein CASSPRAGGYTF.